This entry features one T cell receptor beta chain sequence. This receptor's antigen is unknown. One base away there is no much larger clone; base qualities are not given. Reading the germline V gene (reference sequence) gives CDR1 GTSNPN and CDR2 SVGIG. V and J are truncated by 4 bases and 11 bases respectively, leaving an intervening sequence of 15 bases. The CDR3 measures 12 amino acids from cysteine to phenylalanine. Just the 36-base CDR3 DNA is kept, in frame starting at base 1. TCR beta CDR3 regions were sequenced from DNA using the immunoSEQ Assay. For the original study's pipeline: To compute T cell density, TCR beta template counts were normalized to usable DNA, which was estimated by amplifying housekeeping genes. Richness was estimated with the preseqR package, extrapolating to 400,000 templates for PBMC samples and 120,000 templates for tissue samples. Clonality was taken to be one minus Pielou's evenness. To identify tissue-enriched TCRs, differential abundance testing was run on productive amino-acid clonotypes with a minimum total count of 5 and an alpha of 0.1. The Jaccard Index and the Morisita Overlap Index were used to quantify repertoire overlap between compartments. GLIPH grouped TCR beta CDR3s together with public tetramer-defined viral CDR3s, and a viral motif had to include at least three viral sequences and also show V-gene enrichment. TCRdb stores this immuneACCESS table with in-frame sequences only. Part of the clones is absent; in the studies checked, under half of the shortfall reflects unresolved V genes, and no reason is known for the rest. V, J and clone size are those of that table, while D and trimming were read from the DNA. In all, the sample holds roughly 72,000 clones, and 65% to 85% of those were seen once. Jointly, the top ten make up roughly 9% of the sample.

The data were obtained in a study of T cells in localized non-small cell lung cancer (dated by TCRdb to between 2020 and 2021). Turning to the overall study: Comparing tumors with uninvolved tumor-adjacent lungs, the study looked at the T cell repertoires of fewer than 250 patients with early-stage NSCLC. The cohort comprised 200 to 300 treatment-naïve NSCLC patients with resected, localized lung tumors. The mean age of the NSCLC patients was roughly 63 years, with 120 to 150 men and around 100 women. Overall results and qualifications from the work: Uninvolved tumor-adjacent lung showed the highest T cell clonality, higher than tumor, which suggests more focused antigenic responses in the adjacent lung. Since the design was exploratory, TCR variables were selected using unadjusted p-values with no false-discovery rate correction. A median of around 57 of the top 100 tumor clones turned up in the paired uninvolved adjacent lung, and some 27 of those clones also ranked among the top 100 of that same adjacent lung. Longer overall survival was associated with higher T cell density in blood, whereas shorter survival was associated with higher clonality in adjacent lung. Multi-region tumor sequencing was not performed, so intratumor heterogeneity could not be excluded.

At diagnosis, peripheral blood, uninvolved tumor-adjacent lung and tumor were collected and were preserved as a mix of fresh-frozen and FFPE material. For TCR repertoire profiling, the blood samples were analyzed as peripheral blood mononuclear cells. The source was peripheral blood, collected before any cancer treatment. This chain is built from TRBV30 and TRBJ2-1; TRBD1 is perhaps the D gene, given 6 matching bases. The receptor was isolated from a female donor over 55 with stage I lung adenocarcinoma. The nucleotide sequence reads as follows: TGTGCCTGGACCCTAGGTCAGGGGAAGCAGTTCTTC. Its product reads: CAWTLGQGKQFF.